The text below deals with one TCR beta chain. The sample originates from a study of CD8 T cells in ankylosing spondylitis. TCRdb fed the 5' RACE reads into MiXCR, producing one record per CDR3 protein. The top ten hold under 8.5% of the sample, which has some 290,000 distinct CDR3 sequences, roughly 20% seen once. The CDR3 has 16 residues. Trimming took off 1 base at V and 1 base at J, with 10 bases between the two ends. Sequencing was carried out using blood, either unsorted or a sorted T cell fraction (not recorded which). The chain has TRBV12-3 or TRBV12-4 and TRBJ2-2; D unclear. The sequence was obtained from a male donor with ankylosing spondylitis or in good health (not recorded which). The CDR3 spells CASSLVNTVNTGELFF. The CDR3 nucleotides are TGTGCCAGCAGTTTAGTAAATACAGTGAACACCGGGGAGCTGTTTTTT.